This T cell receptor (beta chain) was documented in a study of CD8+ T cells in alopecia areata. Study conclusions and caveats: Scalp samples also yield sequences from resident alphabeta T cells of normal skin.

Extracted RNA was reverse transcribed, and the resulting cDNA served as sequencing template. Using immunoSEQ multiplex PCR, the repertoire was profiled, and TCRdb retains in-frame clones only, with some absent. This sample has under 350,000 clones; roughly 60% occur once, and the top ten carry approximately 1.7%. Sample treatment: oral pan-JAK inhibitor, 5-10 mg twice daily. Worth noting for this clone: Its antigen is not known.

The sequences come from CD4+ T cells sorted from blood, collected at week 24, from a patient treated with tofacitinib. The sequence was collected from a human donor with alopecia areata.

CDR3 nucleotide sequence: TGTGCCTGGAGTTCGTACAGGAGAAACTATGGCTACACCTTC. Translation gives CAWSSYRRNYGYTF. V is TRBV30 and J is TRBJ1-2; tentative D call: TRBD1 (5 bases). V lost 2 bases and J lost 2, with 12 bases in between. CDR1 and CDR2 (germline): GTSNPN, SVGIG (reference sequence). The CDR3 is 14 residues long.